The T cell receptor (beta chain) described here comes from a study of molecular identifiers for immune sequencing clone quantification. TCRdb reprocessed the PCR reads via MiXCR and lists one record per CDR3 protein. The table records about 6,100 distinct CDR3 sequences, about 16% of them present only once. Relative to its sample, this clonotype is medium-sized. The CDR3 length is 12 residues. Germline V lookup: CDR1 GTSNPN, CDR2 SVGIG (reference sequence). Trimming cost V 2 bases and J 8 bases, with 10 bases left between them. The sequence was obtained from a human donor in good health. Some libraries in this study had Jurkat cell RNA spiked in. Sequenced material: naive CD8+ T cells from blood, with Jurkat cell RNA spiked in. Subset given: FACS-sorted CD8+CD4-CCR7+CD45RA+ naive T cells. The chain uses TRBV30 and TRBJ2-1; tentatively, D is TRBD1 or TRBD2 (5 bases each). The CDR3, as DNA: TGTGCCTGGAGTCCGGGGACGCATGAGCAGTTCTTC. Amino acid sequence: CAWSPGTHEQFF.